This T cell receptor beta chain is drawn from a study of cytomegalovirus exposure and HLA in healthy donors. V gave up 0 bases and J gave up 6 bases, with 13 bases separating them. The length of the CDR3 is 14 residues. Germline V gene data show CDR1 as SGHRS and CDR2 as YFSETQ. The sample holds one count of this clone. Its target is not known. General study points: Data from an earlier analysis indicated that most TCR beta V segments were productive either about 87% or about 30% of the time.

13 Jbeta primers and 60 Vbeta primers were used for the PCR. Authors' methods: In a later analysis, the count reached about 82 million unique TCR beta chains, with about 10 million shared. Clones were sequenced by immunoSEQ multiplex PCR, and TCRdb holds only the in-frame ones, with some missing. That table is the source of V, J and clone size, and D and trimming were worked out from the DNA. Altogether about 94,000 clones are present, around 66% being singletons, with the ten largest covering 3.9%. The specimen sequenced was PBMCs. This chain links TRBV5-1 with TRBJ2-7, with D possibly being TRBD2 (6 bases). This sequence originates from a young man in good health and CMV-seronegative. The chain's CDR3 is CASSLGGGILEQYF. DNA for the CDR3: TGCGCCAGCAGCTTGGGGGGCGGGATCCTCGAGCAGTACTTC.